This entry lists 13 T cell receptor beta chains sequenced from one sample in a study of radiotherapy plus CTLA-4 blockade in lung cancer. Sequencing was performed with immunoSEQ multiplex PCR; in TCRdb, only in-frame clones are kept and a portion is missing. The repertoire includes about 87,000 clones, around 87% of them detected once, and about a sixth sits in the top ten. Sequencing used peripheral blood, obtained from a patient treated with radiotherapy plus ipilimumab. The receptor set was obtained from a human donor with non-small cell lung cancer that progressed on radiotherapy plus ipilimumab.

This clone was detected once. V and J are TRBV7-6 and TRBJ2-1; 8 bases are shared with TRBD2. The J segment lost 4 bases and the V segment lost 1 base, leaving 12 bases of the junction unmatched. Germline values: CDR1 SGHVS, CDR2 FNYEAQ. The CDR3 loop spans 18 amino acids. The CDR3 DNA follows: TGTGCCAGCAGCTTAGTGGGACTAGGCGAAGGCGGTTACAATGAGCAGTTCTTC. Protein sequence: CASSLVGLGEGGYNEQFF.

The V call is TRBV18, the J call TRBJ2-5, with D perhaps matching TRBD2 (6 bases). The germline CDR1 and CDR2 sequences are KGHSH and LQKENI. The CDR3 loop spans 13 amino acids. V shed 4 bases and J shed 2 bases, with 8 bases lying between them. CDR3 nucleotide sequence: TGTGCCAGCTCACGCGGGGCTCAAGAGACCCAGTACTTC. It encodes CASSRGAQETQYF.

V usage is TRBV25-1 and J usage is TRBJ1-2; TRBD1 matches 12 bases. Trimming cost V 8 bases and J 6 bases; bases outside gene matches: 10. The CDR3 is made up of 15 amino acids. Germline V gene lookup returns CDR1 MGHDK and CDR2 SYGVNS. The CDR3, as DNA: TGTGCCAGCGGGGGACAGGGGGCCACCGGACATGGCTACACCTTC. As protein: CASGGQGATGHGYTF.

The chain is built from TRBV4-1 and TRBJ2-7, with TRBD2 matching 11 bases. With V trimmed by 0 bases and J by 6 bases, 16 bases remained unmatched. CDR1 and CDR2 from the germline V gene are MGHRA and YSYEKL. This CDR3 has 19 residues. This chain's CDR3 is CASSQERGGLAEVGSEQYF. The CDR3 DNA reads as TGCGCCAGCAGCCAAGAGAGGGGGGGACTAGCGGAGGTCGGGAGCGAGCAGTACTTC.

The gene calls are TRBV7-9 and TRBJ1-2; no definite D call. The CDR3 spans 12 residues. CDR1 SEHNR and CDR2 FQNEAQ come from the germline V gene (reference sequence). V shed 5 bases and J shed 8 bases, with 12 bases lying between them. The CDR3 DNA is TGTGCCAGCAGCAGAGTGGGTGGCGGCTACACCTTC. It translates to CASSRVGGGYTF.

The V call is TRBV4-3, the J call TRBJ1-5; no definite D call. The CDR3 spans 15 residues. Trimming shortened V by 0 bases and J by 1 base, and 7 bases separated the two germline ends. Germline CDR1 is LGHNA and CDR2 is YSLEER. The CDR3 is CASSQDFLSNQPQHF. The CDR3 nucleotides are TGCGCCAGCAGCCAAGACTTTTTAAGCAATCAGCCCCAGCATTTT.

This chain links TRBV19 with TRBJ1-4; possible D gene TRBD1, 5 bases. The CDR3 extends over 14 amino acids. V gave up 6 bases and J gave up 3 bases, with 11 bases separating them. CDR1 is LNHDA and CDR2 is SQIVND in the germline V gene (reference sequence). CDR3 coding DNA: TGTGCCAGTAGCTCCAGGGTGGCTAATGAAAAACTGTTTTTT. Translating it yields CASSSRVANEKLFF. Looking up the rest from reference TRBV19 and TRBJ1-4 gives the full variable domain: DGGITQSPKYLFRKEGQNVTLSCEQNLNHDAMYWYRQDPGQGLRLIYYSQIVNDFQKGDIAEGYSVSREKKESFPLTVTSAQKNPTAFYLCASSSRVANEKLFFGSGTQLSVL.

This chain uses TRBV7-2 with TRBJ1-1; 7 nucleotides line up with TRBD1. V gave up 5 bases and J gave up 3 bases; unmatched junction bases: 6. Looked up from germline, CDR1 is SGHTA and CDR2 is FQGNSA. The CDR3 has 14 amino acids. For the CDR3, the DNA is TGTGCCAGCAGCCCCAGGGGGAAGGACACTGAAGCTTTCTTT. Protein sequence: CASSPRGKDTEAFF.

The chain combines TRBV27 with TRBJ1-6; D call uncertain. The germline CDR1 and CDR2 sequences are MNHEY and SMNVEV (reference sequence). The CDR3 is 14 amino acids. V lost 3 bases and J lost 5, with 8 bases in between. CDR3 in amino acids: CASSFRHDNSPLHF. CDR3 sequence (DNA): TGTGCCAGCAGTTTCCGGCACGATAATTCACCCCTCCACTTT.

The V call is TRBV9, the J call TRBJ1-1, with a possible D match to TRBD1 (5 bases). CDR3 size: 16 residues. V dropped 4 bases and J dropped 4 bases, with 20 bases sitting between them. Germline CDR1 and CDR2: SGDLS and YYNGEE. CDR3 sequence reads: CASSPRHAGGGTEAFF. The CDR3 DNA sequence: TGTGCCAGCAGCCCGCGACACGCCGGGGGTGGCACTGAAGCTTTCTTT.

The J gene is TRBJ1-6, the V gene TRBV9; D unclear. The CDR3 is 15 amino acids. Germline CDR1 and CDR2: SGDLS and YYNGEE. V lost 0 bases and J 5 bases, leaving 9 bases between the germline ends. The CDR3 here is CASSVEFVDNSPLHF. CDR3 DNA: TGTGCCAGCAGCGTAGAGTTTGTTGATAATTCACCCCTCCACTTT.

The V call is TRBV7-8, the J call TRBJ2-5; D gene unclear. The germline V gene encodes CDR1 SGHVS and CDR2 FQNEAQ. Trimming left V 1 base short and J 2 bases short, with 8 bases between. The CDR3 has 14 amino acids. CDR3 in amino acids: CASSLGSFQETQYF. The CDR3 nucleotides are TGTGCCAGCAGCTTAGGATCGTTTCAAGAGACCCAGTACTTC.

The rearrangement links TRBV28 to TRBJ1-2, with D perhaps TRBD1 (5 bases). This CDR3 region has 15 residues. Trimming took 6 bases from V and 8 from J, leaving 22 bases between them. The germline gives CDR1 MDHEN, CDR2 SYDVKM. DNA of the CDR3: TGTGCCAGCAGGGGAGCCGAGACAGTGACTGGGGGCTACACCTTC. This translates into CASRGAETVTGGYTF.